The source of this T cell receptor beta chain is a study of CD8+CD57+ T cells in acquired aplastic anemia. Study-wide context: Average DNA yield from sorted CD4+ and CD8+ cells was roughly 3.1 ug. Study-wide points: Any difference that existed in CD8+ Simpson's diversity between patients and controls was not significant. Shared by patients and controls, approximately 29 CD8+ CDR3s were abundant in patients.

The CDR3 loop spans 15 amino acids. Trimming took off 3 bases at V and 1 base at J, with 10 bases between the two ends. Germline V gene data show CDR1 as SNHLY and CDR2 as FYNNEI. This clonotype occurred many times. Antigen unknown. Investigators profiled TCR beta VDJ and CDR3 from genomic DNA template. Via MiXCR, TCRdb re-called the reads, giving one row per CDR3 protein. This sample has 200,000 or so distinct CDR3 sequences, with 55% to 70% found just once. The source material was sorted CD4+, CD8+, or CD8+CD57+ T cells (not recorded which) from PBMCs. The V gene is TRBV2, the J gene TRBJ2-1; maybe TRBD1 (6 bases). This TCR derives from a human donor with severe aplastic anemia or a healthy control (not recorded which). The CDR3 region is CASSEYRVSYNEQFF. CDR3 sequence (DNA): TGTGCCAGCAGTGAGTACAGGGTTTCCTACAATGAGCAGTTCTTC.